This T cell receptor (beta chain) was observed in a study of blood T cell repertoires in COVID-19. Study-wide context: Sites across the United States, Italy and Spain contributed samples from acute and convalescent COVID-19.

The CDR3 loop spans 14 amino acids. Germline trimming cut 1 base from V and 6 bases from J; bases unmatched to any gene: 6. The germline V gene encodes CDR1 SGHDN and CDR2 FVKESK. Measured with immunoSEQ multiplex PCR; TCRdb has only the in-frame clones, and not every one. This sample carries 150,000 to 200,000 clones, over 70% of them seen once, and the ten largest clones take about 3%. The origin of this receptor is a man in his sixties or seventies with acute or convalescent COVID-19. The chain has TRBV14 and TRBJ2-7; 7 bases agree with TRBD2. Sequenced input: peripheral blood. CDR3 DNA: TGTGCCAGCAGCCAAGCATTGGGAGGGGCCGAGCAGTACTTC. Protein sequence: CASSQALGGAEQYF.